These 27 T cell receptor beta chains were sequenced from one sample in a study of CD8 T cells in ankylosing spondylitis. TCRdb reprocessed the 5' RACE reads with MiXCR, giving one entry per CDR3 protein. The repertoire holds 100,000 to 150,000 distinct CDR3 sequences, with about a tenth as singletons. Sequenced input: blood, either unsorted or a sorted T cell fraction (not recorded which). The receptors were sampled from a male donor with ankylosing spondylitis or in good health (not recorded which).

This clonotype was observed a handful of times. V usage is TRBV5-1 and J usage is TRBJ2-7, with 7 nucleotides matching TRBD1. Germline V gene lookup returns CDR1 SGHRS and CDR2 YFSETQ. CDR3 length: 15 residues. V trimming: 4 bases; J trimming: 2 bases; junction bases outside the gene matches: 9. CDR3: CASSQDRVWPYEQYF. CDR3 bases: TGCGCCAGCAGCCAAGACAGGGTATGGCCCTACGAGCAGTACTTC. The whole variable domain, filled in from reference TRBV5-1 and TRBJ2-7, reads KAGVTQTPRYLIKTRGQQVTLSCSPISGHRSVSWYQQTPGQGLQFLFEYFSETQRNKGNFPGRFSGRQFSNSRSEMNVSTLELGDSALYLCASSQDRVWPYEQYFGPGTRLTVT.

This clonotype was counted many times. The chain recombines TRBV29-1 with TRBJ2-5; 11 bases align to TRBD2. The CDR3 is 12 residues long. CDR1 and CDR2 from the germline V gene are SQVTM and ANQGSEA. V shed 7 bases, J shed 4 bases, and the junction held 2 bases outside the gene matches. The CDR3 DNA reads TGCAGCGGCGGACTAGCGGGAGAGACCCAGTACTTC. Translated, it gives CSGGLAGETQYF. The complete variable domain, with remaining parts taken from reference TRBV29-1 and TRBJ2-5, reads SAVISQKPSRDICQRGTSLTIQCQVDSQVTMMFWYRQQPGQSLTLIATANQGSEATYESGFVIDKFPISRPNLTFSTLTVSNMSPEDSSIYLCSGGLAGETQYFGPGTRLLVL.

This clonotype was seen many times. V is TRBV29-1 and J is TRBJ2-3; possibly TRBD1 for D (5 bases). Germline CDR1 is SQVTM and CDR2 is ANQGSEA. V was clipped by 7 bases and J by 6 bases, with 17 bases between them. The CDR3 consists of 13 residues. The CDR3 spells CSGQQGTFDTQYF. CDR3 DNA sequence: TGCAGCGGCCAGCAGGGTACCTTCGATACGCAGTATTTT.

This chain uses TRBV7-8 with TRBJ2-7; D gene unclear. Germline V gene data show CDR1 as SGHVS and CDR2 as FQNEAQ. This CDR3 contains 14 residues. The V and J ends lost 1 base and 6 bases respectively, with 13 bases between them. The CDR3 nucleotides read TGTGCCAGCAGCTTAGGAGGTACACTTGTCGAGCAGTACTTC. Its translation: CASSLGGTLVEQYF. The variable domain in full, with the rest retrieved from reference TRBV7-8 and TRBJ2-7, is GAGVSQSPRYKVAKRGQDVALRCDPISGHVSLFWYQQALGQGPEFLTYFQNEAQLDKSGLPSDRFFAERPEGSVSTLKIQRTQQEDSAVYLCASSLGGTLVEQYFGPGTRLTVT.

The chain uses TRBV11-2 and TRBJ2-3; D is unclear. With 2 bases removed from V and 2 bases from J, the gap between germline ends came to 20 bases. The CDR3 runs to 18 residues. CDR1 and CDR2 (germline): SGHAT, FQNNGV. CDR3 region: CASSLKQGSRSNTDTQYF. The CDR3 DNA reads TGTGCCAGCAGCTTAAAACAAGGTAGCAGGTCGAACACAGATACGCAGTATTTT.

This clonotype was observed many times. The chain carries TRBV29-1 and TRBJ1-3; the D gene is possibly TRBD1 (6 bases). The CDR3 spans 12 residues. Trimming pared 5 bases from V and 2 bases from J, leaving 7 bases between. From germline, CDR1 is SQVTM and CDR2 ANQGSEA. The CDR3 DNA is TGCAGCGTTTGGACAGCTGGAAACACCATATATTTT. This encodes CSVWTAGNTIYF. The full variable domain, completed using reference TRBV29-1 and TRBJ1-3, is SAVISQKPSRDICQRGTSLTIQCQVDSQVTMMFWYRQQPGQSLTLIATANQGSEATYESGFVIDKFPISRPNLTFSTLTVSNMSPEDSSIYLCSVWTAGNTIYFGEGSWLTVV.

The genes are TRBV5-1 and TRBJ2-1; the D gene is possibly TRBD2 (6 bases). CDR1 is SGHRS, CDR2 YFSETQ, per germline. The CDR3 spans 15 residues. The chain's CDR3 is CVPRVAGPILNEQFF. The CDR3 DNA sequence: TGCGTCCCCCGAGTGGCGGGACCTATTCTGAATGAGCAGTTCTTC.

This clonotype was detected a few times. The chain links TRBV27 to TRBJ2-7, with D maybe TRBD1 (5 bases). The CDR3 is 12 residues long. Germline values: CDR1 MNHEY, CDR2 SMNVEV (reference sequence). V was pared by 5 bases and J by 6 bases, with 11 bases between. CDR3: CASSPPGSEQYF. The CDR3 DNA reads TGTGCCAGCAGTCCGCCAGGGTCCGAGCAGTACTTC.

CDR3 in DNA: TGTGCCAGCAGCGGATCGAGGGGGAATCAGCCCCAGCATTTT. Translating it yields CASSGSRGNQPQHF. This chain connects TRBV5-5 to TRBJ1-5, with D perhaps matching TRBD1 (6 bases). Germline V gives CDR1 SGHKS, CDR2 YYEKEE (reference sequence). Deletions cut 4 bases from V and 4 bases from J, with 12 bases between. The CDR3 runs to 14 residues.

This clonotype was found many times. This rearrangement joins TRBV7-3 to TRBJ2-1; possible D gene TRBD2, 5 bases. Trimming took off 3 bases at V and 3 bases at J, with 12 bases between the two ends. This CDR3 region has 15 residues. Per germline, CDR1 SGHTA and CDR2 FQGTGA. The CDR3 DNA reads as TGTGCCAGCAGCTTCCTTCGACTAAACTACAATGAGCAGTTCTTC. Residues: CASSFLRLNYNEQFF.

The chain joins TRBV5-1 to TRBJ1-1; the D gene is possibly TRBD1 (5 bases). CDR3 length: 12 amino acids. Trimming removed 3 bases from V and 10 bases from J, with 13 bases in between. In germline, CDR1 is SGHRS, CDR2 YFSETQ. CDR3: CASSWLGAGAFF. In DNA form, the CDR3 reads TGCGCCAGCAGCTGGCTTGGGGCCGGAGCTTTCTTT. The complete variable domain, with remaining parts taken from reference TRBV5-1 and TRBJ1-1, reads KAGVTQTPRYLIKTRGQQVTLSCSPISGHRSVSWYQQTPGQGLQFLFEYFSETQRNKGNFPGRFSGRQFSNSRSEMNVSTLELGDSALYLCASSWLGAGAFFGQGTRLTVV.

The CDR3 nucleotides are TGCAGTGCTAGCGCCCCCGGGGCCAAAAACATTCAGTACTTC. Amino acids: CSASAPGAKNIQYF. The chain couples TRBV20-1 to TRBJ2-4; D uncertain. Looked up from germline, CDR1 is DFQATT and CDR2 is SNEGSKA (reference sequence). V lost 3 bases and J lost 1, with 10 bases in between. CDR3 size: 14 residues.

Ten or more counts support this clonotype. The V and J genes are TRBV7-2 and TRBJ1-1, with D uncertain. CDR1 SGHTA and CDR2 FQGNSA come from the germline V gene. The V end was cut by 1 base, the J end by 10 bases, with 13 bases between. The CDR3 spans 13 residues. The CDR3 sequence is CASSLVLARGAFF. The CDR3, as DNA: TGTGCCAGCAGCTTAGTATTGGCCCGCGGAGCTTTCTTT.

This clonotype appeared a few times. This chain links TRBV7-8 with TRBJ2-7, with a weak D call TRBD1 (6 bases). Germline CDR1 and CDR2: SGHVS and FQNEAQ. This CDR3 has 13 amino acids. V shed 1 base and J shed 7 bases, with 11 bases lying between them. The CDR3 region is CASSLDRAREQYF. In DNA form, the CDR3 reads TGTGCCAGCAGCTTAGACAGGGCGCGGGAGCAGTACTTC. Based on the CDR3 plus reference TRBV7-8 and TRBJ2-7, the full variable domain is GAGVSQSPRYKVAKRGQDVALRCDPISGHVSLFWYQQALGQGPEFLTYFQNEAQLDKSGLPSDRFFAERPEGSVSTLKIQRTQQEDSAVYLCASSLDRAREQYFGPGTRLTVT.

The rearrangement joins TRBV20-1 to TRBJ2-7; no reliable D call. This CDR3 region has 15 residues. CDR1 is DFQATT, CDR2 SNEGSKA, per germline (reference sequence). The V end lost 1 base, the J end lost 1 base, and 14 bases lay between the germline ends. CDR3 coding DNA: TGCAGTGCTAGAGGCGCTGGCGGCATTTCCTACGAGCAGTACTTC. Amino acid sequence: CSARGAGGISYEQYF.

This clonotype has a count of ten or more. The chain couples TRBV29-1 to TRBJ1-3; TRBD1 agrees at 8 bases. V lost 6 bases and J lost 3; bases outside the gene matches: 1. There are 12 residues in the CDR3. CDR1 and CDR2 (germline): SQVTM, ANQGSEA. Here the CDR3 reads CSVTGVGNTIYF. CDR3 in DNA: TGCAGCGTGACAGGGGTTGGAAACACCATATATTTT. Combining the CDR3 with reference TRBV29-1 and TRBJ1-3 gives the whole variable domain SAVISQKPSRDICQRGTSLTIQCQVDSQVTMMFWYRQQPGQSLTLIATANQGSEATYESGFVIDKFPISRPNLTFSTLTVSNMSPEDSSIYLCSVTGVGNTIYFGEGSWLTVV.

The sample holds many counts of this clonotype. V and J are TRBV6-6 and TRBJ2-2, with TRBD2 as a possible D gene (5 bases). The CDR3 has 13 residues. Germline CDR1 reads MNHNY; CDR2 reads SVGAGI (reference sequence). CDR3 sequence (DNA): TGTGCTTATCGAGAGGGCATCACCGGGGAGCTGTTTTTT. Amino acid sequence: CAYREGITGELFF.

This clonotype has ten or more counts. The chain links TRBV4-3 to TRBJ2-7; 8 nucleotides line up with TRBD1. V dropped 2 bases and J dropped 1; count of bases not matched to a gene: 7. The germline gives CDR1 LGHNA, CDR2 YSLEER. The CDR3 totals 16 residues. Here the CDR3 reads CASSQFVGTGSYEQYF. DNA of the CDR3: TGCGCCAGCAGCCAATTCGTTGGGACAGGTTCCTACGAGCAGTACTTC.

Ten or more counts support this clonotype. The genes are TRBV6-6 and TRBJ2-5, with D possibly being TRBD1 (5 bases). Trimming shortened V by 6 bases and J by 3 bases, and 5 bases separated the two germline ends. Per the germline V gene, CDR1 is MNHNY and CDR2 is SVGAGI (reference sequence). The CDR3 extends over 11 amino acids. CDR3 sequence: CASSREETQYF. CDR3 bases: TGTGCCAGCAGCAGGGAAGAGACCCAGTACTTC.

This clonotype was recorded at least ten times. The J gene is TRBJ2-4, the V gene TRBV5-8, with 11 positions matching TRBD2. V shed 0 bases, J shed 5 bases, and the junction held 1 base outside the gene matches. There are 15 residues in the CDR3. Germline loops: CDR1 SGHTS, CDR2 YDEGEE. The CDR3 nucleotides are TGTGCCAGCAGCTTGGAGGGACTAGCGGAAAACATTCAGTACTTC. Translating gives CASSLEGLAENIQYF. Together with reference TRBV5-8 and TRBJ2-4, the CDR3 gives the full variable domain: EAGVTQSPTHLIKTRGQQATLRCSPISGHTSVYWYQQALGLGLQFLLWYDEGEERNRGNFPPRFSGRQFPNYSSELNVNALELEDSALYLCASSLEGLAENIQYFGAGTRLSVL.

This clonotype was counted ten times or more. It is unclear where the CDR3 begins or ends on the DNA, so no DNA is shown, and the CDR3 is as TCRdb lists it. The V and J genes are TRBV12-3 or TRBV12-4 and TRBJ2-1. The CDR3 is 14 residues long, counting both termini. CDR3 amino acids: CASSTSLLGNEQFF.

The chain couples TRBV27 to TRBJ2-3, with 11 bases aligning to TRBD1. V was pared by 3 bases and J by 5 bases, with 7 bases of the junction left unmatched. CDR1 and CDR2 (germline): MNHEY, SMNVEV (reference sequence). The CDR3 contains 16 residues. The chain's CDR3 is CASSLYTGTGGDTQYF. The CDR3 DNA is TGTGCCAGCAGTTTGTACACCGGGACAGGGGGAGATACGCAGTATTTT.

In its sample, this clonotype was seen many times. The V gene is TRBV5-1, the J gene TRBJ2-7; 7 nucleotides line up with TRBD1. The CDR3 consists of 15 residues. Germline trimming cut 1 base from V and 3 bases from J; bases unmatched to any gene: 7. CDR1 is SGHRS, CDR2 YFSETQ, per germline. The CDR3 loop reads CASSLFGTESYEQYF. CDR3 coding DNA: TGCGCCAGCAGCTTGTTTGGGACAGAAAGCTACGAGCAGTACTTC.

Many counts were recorded for this clonotype. The chain recombines TRBV9 with TRBJ2-1; 8 nucleotides agree with TRBD2. V lost 0 bases to trimming and J lost 9 bases; unmatched junction nucleotides: 8. CDR3 length: 15 amino acids. The germline V gene has CDR1 SGDLS and CDR2 YYNGEE. CDR3 region: CASSVGGTSFIEQFF. CDR3 nucleotides: TGTGCCAGCAGCGTAGGAGGGACTAGTTTCATTGAGCAGTTCTTC.

This clonotype has ten or more counts. The chain combines TRBV29-1 with TRBJ2-1, with 9 bases lining up with TRBD2. The J segment lost 5 bases and the V segment lost 5 bases, leaving 7 bases of the junction unmatched. This CDR3 has 14 amino acids. Germline V CDR1 and CDR2: SQVTM, ANQGSEA. The CDR3 DNA sequence: TGCAGCGTTCCTCTAGCGGGACTTGACAATGAGCAGTTCTTC. Translated, it gives CSVPLAGLDNEQFF.

This clonotype came up many times. The V and J genes are TRBV20-1 and TRBJ1-2; 7 bases agree with TRBD1. Germline V gene lookup returns CDR1 DFQATT and CDR2 SNEGSKA (reference sequence). Trimming cost V 3 bases and J 3 bases; bases outside gene matches: 7. This CDR3 is 14 amino acids long. CDR3 amino acids: CSARGDRADYGYTF. CDR3 DNA sequence: TGCAGTGCTAGGGGCGACAGGGCTGACTATGGCTACACCTTC.

This sequence joins TRBV19 and TRBJ2-1; TRBD1 aligns across 9 bases. J lost 4 bases, V lost 5 bases, and 9 bases had no gene match. This CDR3 is 16 amino acids long. Germline CDR1 reads LNHDA; CDR2 reads SQIVND (reference sequence). The CDR3 DNA follows: TGTGCCAGTAGTTCCACAGGGGGCGCCGGGTACAATGAGCAGTTCTTC. This translates into CASSSTGGAGYNEQFF.